This T cell receptor (beta chain) was documented in a study of cytomegalovirus exposure and HLA in healthy donors. Findings of the study overall: In a later analysis, several top co-occurrence clusters appeared linked to parvovirus B19, influenza, CMV and Epstein-Barr virus. Other equally common chains were less clonally expanded than HLA-associated TCR beta chains, a later analysis showed. An ancestry cluster, one associated with Asian ancestry, reportedly showed fewer N-insertions than the roughly 700-donor mean in a later analysis. Later on, a genetic analysis was performed. It linked a missense variant in DCLRE1C with V- and J-gene trimming of TCR beta.

The CDR3 runs to 13 residues. Trimming left V 5 bases short and J 6 bases short, with 11 bases between. Germline V gene lookup returns CDR1 LNHDA and CDR2 SQIVND (reference sequence). For this clone: The antigen is unknown.

With 60 Vbeta and 13 Jbeta primers, the PCR was carried out. Produced via immunoSEQ multiplex PCR; TCRdb's table is partial and in-frame only. The sample has around 150,000 clones, over 70% seen once. Sequenced sample: PBMCs. The clonotype was recovered from a man aged 35 to 55 in good health and CMV-seronegative. The V and J genes are TRBV19 and TRBJ1-5, with no clear D. In DNA form, the CDR3 reads TGTGCCAGTAGTCGCTCTGGAGGTCAGCCCCAGCATTTT. As protein: CASSRSGGQPQHF.